Presented here are 17 T cell receptor beta chains from one specimen sequenced in a study of shared clonotypes between healthy human individuals. Sequenced by immunoSEQ multiplex PCR; TCRdb stores in-frame clones only, minus some. Seen here are approximately 650,000 clones, about 95% observed once, and the top ten hold 0.11%. Positive CCR7 selection of CD45RO-negative cells yielded the naive CD8 cells, and terminally differentiated effector memory CD45RA+ cells were excluded. The sequenced sample consisted of naive CD8+ T cells sorted from blood. These receptor sequences come from a woman in her 30s in good health.

Comment on this clone: An end of the junction does not agree with germline; a read error may underlie this. The chain links TRBV5-8 to TRBJ2-1; D ambiguous. In germline, CDR1 is SGHTS, CDR2 YDEGEE. The CDR3 sequence is 15 residues long. The CDR3 nucleotides are TGTGCCAGCAGCTTGGAGGCAGCCTCTCACAAGGAGCAGTTCTTC. As protein: CASSLEAASHKEQFF.

J is TRBJ2-1 and V is TRBV10-3; 10 bases map to TRBD1. V lost 9 bases, J lost 4 bases, and 3 bases stayed unmatched. From germline, CDR1 is ENHRY and CDR2 SYGVKD. The CDR3 loop spans 13 amino acids. DNA for the CDR3: TGTGCCATTTGGGGACAGGGGTACAATGAGCAGTTCTTC. Residues: CAIWGQGYNEQFF.

This chain joins TRBV13 and TRBJ2-3; 14 bases map to TRBD2. Germline-derived CDR1 and CDR2 are PRHDT and FYEKMQ (reference sequence). The CDR3 is made up of 15 amino acids. The junction had 5 bases not matched to a gene; V was cut back by 5 bases and J by 7 bases. Here the CDR3 reads CASSPRTSGRYTQYF. The CDR3 DNA reads TGTGCCAGCAGCCCGCGGACTAGCGGGAGGTATACGCAGTATTTT. Combining the CDR3 with reference TRBV13 and TRBJ2-3 gives the whole variable domain AAGVIQSPRHLIKEKRETATLKCYPIPRHDTVYWYQQGPGQDPQFLISFYEKMQSDKGSIPDRFSAQQFSDYHSELNMSSLELGDSALYFCASSPRTSGRYTQYFGPGTRLTVL.

This chain links TRBV7-9 with TRBJ2-3; 11 bases are shared with TRBD1. This CDR3 region has 15 residues. Germline CDR1 SEHNR, CDR2 FQNEAQ (reference sequence). J gave up 3 bases and V 4 bases, and 3 bases lay outside the gene matches. The CDR3 is CASSYRDRGTDTQYF. For the CDR3, the DNA is TGTGCCAGCAGCTATCGGGACAGGGGGACAGATACGCAGTATTTT.

A single count supports this clone. The V and J genes are TRBV9 and TRBJ2-1; TRBD1 agrees at 10 bases. CDR1 is SGDLS and CDR2 is YYNGEE in the germline V gene. The length of the CDR3 is 14 residues. V dropped 7 bases and J dropped 6; count of bases not matched to a gene: 7. The CDR3 nucleotides read TGTGCCAGCTCCGGGACAGGGGTATTCAATGAGCAGTTCTTC. It specifies CASSGTGVFNEQFF.

In this sample, this clone turned up once. The gene calls are TRBV5-6 and TRBJ2-7, with TRBD2 identical over 10 bases. V dropped 2 bases and J dropped 4; count of bases not matched to a gene: 3. CDR3 length: 14 amino acids. CDR1 is SGHDT and CDR2 is YYEEEE in the germline V gene. The CDR3: CASSFTSGMYEQYF. In DNA form, the CDR3 reads TGTGCCAGCAGCTTCACTAGCGGGATGTACGAGCAGTACTTC.

The chain has TRBV5-6 and TRBJ2-5, with D perhaps TRBD1 or TRBD2 (5 bases each). Gene TRBJ2-7 matches the end of the DNA better, so the J call may be wrong. The length of the CDR3 is 13 residues. Germline-derived CDR1 and CDR2 are SGHDT and YYEEEE. The CDR3 region is CASSFGQGHEQYF. CDR3 DNA: TGTGCCAGCAGCTTCGGTCAGGGACACGAGCAGTACTTC.

There are a few counts of this clone. This rearrangement joins TRBV12-1 to TRBJ1-4; the table's D call, TRBD1, has no DNA check behind it. TRBV12-1 is annotated as a pseudogene. CDR3 length: 15 amino acids. The CDR3 DNA reads TGTGCCAGCAGAATCGGTACAGGGGCCTATGAAAAACTGTTTTTT. Amino acids: CASRIGTGAYEKLFF.

This chain joins TRBV2 and TRBJ2-5; 8 bases line up with TRBD1. V dropped 6 bases and J dropped 5; count of bases not matched to a gene: 8. The germline V gene encodes CDR1 SNHLY and CDR2 FYNNEI. The CDR3 consists of 14 residues. The CDR3, as DNA: TGTGCCAGCAGCATACAGGGGGTTTGGGAGACCCAGTACTTC. This translates into CASSIQGVWETQYF.

The chain links TRBV28 to TRBJ2-6; the match to TRBD1 covers 7 bases. CDR3 size: 15 residues. V dropped 5 bases and J dropped 0; count of bases not matched to a gene: 1. Germline CDR1 and CDR2: MDHEN and SYDVKM. The CDR3 coding sequence is TGTGCCAGCAGTCGGGACAGCTCTGGGGCCAACGTCCTGACTTTC. Its translation is CASSRDSSGANVLTF.

The gene calls are TRBV6-5 and TRBJ2-2, with D possibly called TRBD1 or TRBD2 (5 bases each). The CDR3 extends over 15 amino acids. Trimming left V 1 base short and J 3 bases short, with 9 bases between. Germline loops: CDR1 MNHEY, CDR2 SVGAGI. The CDR3 loop reads CASSYWQGDTGELFF. DNA for the CDR3: TGTGCCAGCAGTTACTGGCAGGGAGACACCGGGGAGCTGTTTTTT.

V and J are TRBV14 and TRBJ1-6, with no clear D. The CDR3 is made up of 15 amino acids. Trimming shortened V by 2 bases and J by 9 bases, and 14 bases separated the two germline ends. Germline-derived CDR1 and CDR2 are SGHDN and FVKESK. This CDR3 reads CASSQFGGLASPLHF. Written as DNA, the CDR3 is TGTGCCAGCAGCCAATTCGGAGGGCTGGCTTCACCCCTCCACTTT.

This chain links TRBV10-1 with TRBJ2-2; no clear D. Trimming removed 5 bases at V and 0 bases at J, with 7 bases between. This CDR3 spans 14 amino acids. CDR1 and CDR2 (germline): WNHNN, SYGVQD (reference sequence). In DNA, the CDR3 is TGCGCCAGCAGTCTCTATTCGAACACCGGGGAGCTGTTTTTT. Amino acid sequence: CASSLYSNTGELFF.

The rearrangement joins TRBV4-1 to TRBJ2-1; no definite D call. Germline loops: CDR1 MGHRA, CDR2 YSYEKL. Trimming took 0 bases from V and 3 from J, leaving 12 bases between them. The CDR3 totals 16 residues. CDR3 in DNA: TGCGCCAGCAGCCAAGAGCACCCCTCGCGCTACAATGAGCAGTTCTTC. Translation: CASSQEHPSRYNEQFF.

The chain combines TRBV5-1 with TRBJ2-6, with D perhaps matching TRBD1 (7 bases). From germline, CDR1 is SGHRS and CDR2 YFSETQ. The CDR3 consists of 20 residues. Trimming removed 4 bases at V and 2 bases at J, with 25 bases between. In nucleotides, the CDR3 is TGCGCCAGCAGCGTTTATTGGACAGGCGGGACCCTCCCTGGGGCCAACGTCCTGACTTTC. It is translated as CASSVYWTGGTLPGANVLTF.

The rearrangement joins TRBV6-5 to TRBJ2-1; 12 positions agree with TRBD2. J was trimmed by 9 bases and V by 6 bases; bases with no gene match: 9. Germline CDR1 and CDR2: MNHEY and SVGAGI. CDR3 length equals 15 residues. CDR3 loop: CASRLTSGSRGEQFF. The CDR3 nucleotides read TGTGCCAGCAGGCTGACTAGCGGGAGTCGTGGTGAGCAGTTCTTC.

CDR3: CASSLSPMETQYF. The CDR3 coding sequence is TGTGCCAGCAGTTTAAGCCCCATGGAGACCCAGTACTTC. The chain recombines TRBV27 with TRBJ2-5, with D unclear. The CDR3 length is 13 residues. Looked up from germline, CDR1 is MNHEY and CDR2 is SMNVEV (reference sequence). V was clipped by 2 bases and J by 5 bases, with 9 bases between them.